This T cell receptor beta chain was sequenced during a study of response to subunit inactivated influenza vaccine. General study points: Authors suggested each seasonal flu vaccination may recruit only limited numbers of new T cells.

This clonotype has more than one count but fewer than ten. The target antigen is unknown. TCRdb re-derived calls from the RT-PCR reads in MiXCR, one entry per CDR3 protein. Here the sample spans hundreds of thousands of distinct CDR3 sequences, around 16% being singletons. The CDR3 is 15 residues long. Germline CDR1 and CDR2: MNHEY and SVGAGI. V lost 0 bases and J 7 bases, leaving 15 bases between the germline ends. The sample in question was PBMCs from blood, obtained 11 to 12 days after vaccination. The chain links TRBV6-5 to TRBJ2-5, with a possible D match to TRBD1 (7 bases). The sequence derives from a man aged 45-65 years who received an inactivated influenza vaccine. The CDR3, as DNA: TGTGCCAGCAGTTACTCGCGGGACAGCCCATGGACCCAGTACTTC. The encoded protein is CASSYSRDSPWTQYF.